Listed below are T cell receptor beta chains from one sample, sequenced in a study of cytomegalovirus exposure and HLA in healthy donors. The repertoire was sequenced with immunoSEQ multiplex PCR; TCRdb's copy has only in-frame clones and lacks some. Here the sample spans some 140,000 clones, around 63% being singletons. Sequenced: PBMCs. These receptors were obtained from a human donor in good health. Both conserved end residues are part of each CDR3. A row's size may be missing; if present it is once, few, many or a size class.

clone size	V gene	J gene	CDR3 length	CDR3 protein
-	TRBV27	TRBJ2-7	15	CASSLRLSGSYEQYF
-	TRBV6-1	TRBJ2-7	16	CASSEMELFSTYEQYF
-	TRBV7-2	TRBJ2-3	16	CASSLGASPSTDTQYF
-	TRBV7-6	TRBJ2-1	17	CASSLGGVAGVENEQFF
once	TRBV29-1	TRBJ2-5	14	CSVFRQANQETQYF
-	TRBV5-1	TRBJ2-1	15	CASSLVAGGYNEQFF
-	TRBV28	TRBJ2-5	17	CASSPAETSGSAETQYF
-	TRBV7-2	TRBJ2-7	12	CASSSAFYEQYF
-	TRBV29-1	TRBJ2-1	13	CSVGGTLNNEQFF
-	TRBV19	TRBJ2-7	14	CASSLGTGPYEQYF
few	TRBV28	TRBJ2-7	17	CASSFDPGLAATYEQYF
-	TRBV28	TRBJ2-5	13	CASSSASPETQYF
-	TRBV27	TRBJ1-1	13	CASSLFGLTEAFF
few	TRBV5-1	TRBJ2-1	16	CASSFLAGDSYNEQFF
-	TRBV4-1	TRBJ2-1	15	CASSQLAGFYNEQFF
-	TRBV19	TRBJ2-2	13	CASTRTNTGELFF
few	TRBV7-3	TRBJ2-7	15	CASSLSEGVAYEQYF
-	TRBV7-3	TRBJ2-2	17	CASSPGGDRRHTGELFF
-	TRBV7-2	TRBJ2-1	17	CASSNVGLTVRGNEQFF
few	TRBV7-2	TRBJ2-7	14	CASSLEAGDYEQYF
-	TRBV4-2	TRBJ2-5	14	CASSQETGAETQYF
-	TRBV28	TRBJ2-5	16	CASSGGPGQGKETQYF
-	TRBV27	TRBJ2-7	16	CASRRFGTGETYEQYF
-	TRBV2	TRBJ1-2	13	CASSDGTDYGYTF
few	TRBV5-1	TRBJ2-7	14	CAGRDGGSSYEQYF
-	TRBV18	TRBJ2-1	14	CASSPPGLRNEQFF
few	TRBV5-1	TRBJ2-1	16	CASSFTTGGARSEQFF
-	TRBV11-2	TRBJ2-3	18	CASSLPSGSGVEADTQYF
-	TRBV6-6	TRBJ2-1	16	CASTLRGPPQWNEQFF
-	TRBV27	TRBJ2-1	15	CASSPGTYSYNEQFF
-	TRBV29-1	TRBJ2-3	14	CSVRHRGVVDTQYF
few	TRBV4-2	TRBJ1-1	13	CASSQDGGTEAFF
-	TRBV4-1	TRBJ2-1	17	CASSQGSGTSSYNEQFF
-	TRBV7-9	TRBJ2-1	15	CASSLEPGQSNEQFF
-	TRBV16	TRBJ1-3	15	CASRRTGTGGNTIYF
once	TRBV29-1	TRBJ2-2	13	CSAPDRGTGELFF